Below are 16 T cell receptor beta chains sequenced from a single sample in a study of human T cells and chemical hapten exposure. TCRdb fed the 5' RACE reads into MiXCR, producing one record per CDR3 protein. Counted here are about 140,000 distinct CDR3 sequences, 4.1% occurring once; the ten biggest clones make up around 1.5%. From whole blood left unfractionated, total RNA was extracted. The origin of the receptors is a female donor in good health.

The V call is TRBV29-1, the J call TRBJ2-1; 11 bases agree with TRBD2. The CDR3 sequence is 16 residues long. Germline CDR1 is SQVTM and CDR2 is ANQGSEA. V trimming: 4 bases; J trimming: 3 bases; junction bases outside the gene matches: 8. CDR3 nucleotides: TGCAGCGTTGGAGGGCTAGCGGGGGGTATCTACAATGAGCAGTTCTTC. Residues: CSVGGLAGGIYNEQFF.

This clonotype was seen repeatedly, ten times or more. The chain links TRBV7-8 to TRBJ1-1, with D hard to call. CDR1 is SGHVS and CDR2 is FQNEAQ in the germline V gene. The length of the CDR3 is 14 residues. Trimming removed 0 bases from V and 3 bases from J, with 8 bases in between. This chain's CDR3 is CASSLALRYTEAFF. The CDR3 nucleotides read TGTGCCAGCAGCTTAGCATTACGATACACTGAAGCTTTCTTT.

The sample holds many counts of this clonotype. The chain employs TRBV6-4 and TRBJ1-2, with TRBD1 as a possible D gene (5 bases). V was pared by 9 bases and J by 5 bases, with 28 bases between. CDR1 and CDR2 (germline): MRHNA, SNTAGT. The CDR3 runs 17 residues. The CDR3 loop reads CASPRRGVRDAKYGYTF. The CDR3 DNA sequence: TGTGCCAGTCCGCGAAGGGGAGTCCGGGATGCCAAGTATGGCTACACCTTC.

In this sample, this clonotype turned up many times. V usage is TRBV27 and J usage is TRBJ2-6; D remains unclear. This CDR3 has 14 amino acids. Germline V gene sequence: CDR1 MNHEY, CDR2 SMNVEV (reference sequence). Trimming stripped 6 bases from V and 1 base from J, with 7 bases between. CDR3 nucleotide sequence: TGTGCCAGCAGCCGGGTGTCTGGGGCCAACGTCCTGACTTTC. It translates to CASSRVSGANVLTF.

This clonotype has ten or more counts. This chain uses TRBV6-6 with TRBJ2-3; D perhaps matches TRBD1 (6 bases). The CDR3 length is 15 residues. Trimming stripped 5 bases from V and 0 bases from J, with 12 bases between. Germline V CDR1 and CDR2: MNHNY, SVGAGI (reference sequence). The CDR3 sequence: CASSHWTASTDTQYF. CDR3 sequence (DNA): TGTGCCAGCAGTCATTGGACAGCTAGCACAGATACGCAGTATTTT.

This clonotype was seen ten or more times. This chain links TRBV10-3 with TRBJ2-7; perhaps TRBD2 as D (6 bases). Per the germline V gene, CDR1 is ENHRY and CDR2 is SYGVKD. V was clipped by 2 bases and J by 2 bases, with 13 bases between them. The CDR3 totals 15 residues. The CDR3 DNA reads as TGTGCCATCAGTGAGGGCGGGAACGTACCCTACGAGCAGTACTTC. Its protein product is CAISEGGNVPYEQYF.

This clonotype was counted many times. The chain is built from TRBV28 and TRBJ2-1, with 9 bases fitting TRBD2. The CDR3 totals 16 residues. CDR1 is MDHEN and CDR2 is SYDVKM in the germline V gene. The V and J ends lost 3 bases and 0 bases, in that order; junction bases with no gene match: 3. The CDR3 DNA reads as TGTGCCAGCAGTTTCCTAGCGGGAATCTCCTACAATGAGCAGTTCTTC. Its translation: CASSFLAGISYNEQFF.

The chain links TRBV2 to TRBJ2-3; 10 bases agree with TRBD1. The length of the CDR3 is 15 residues. Germline CDR1 SNHLY, CDR2 FYNNEI. The trim removed 3 bases at V and 3 bases at J, leaving 3 bases unmatched. The CDR3 is CASSERDRGTDTQYF. As DNA, the CDR3 is TGTGCCAGCAGTGAGCGGGACAGGGGTACAGATACGCAGTATTTT.

The table lists this clonotype with a few counts. The chain recombines TRBV11-1 with TRBJ2-1; possibly TRBD2 for D (5 bases). Germline CDR1 is SGHAT and CDR2 is FQDESV (reference sequence). Trimming shortened V by 7 bases and J by 9 bases, and 22 bases separated the two germline ends. This CDR3 spans 15 amino acids. CDR3 nucleotide sequence: TGTGCCAGCATCCCTTCCGGGTCCCGGGGTGGTGAGCAGTTCTTC. Amino acid sequence: CASIPSGSRGGEQFF.

This clonotype was found many times. The chain joins TRBV5-1 to TRBJ1-2; D call uncertain. V gave up 0 bases and J gave up 8 bases, with 8 bases separating them. Germline CDR1 SGHRS, CDR2 YFSETQ. The CDR3 totals 12 residues. The CDR3 DNA is TGCGCCAGCAGCTTGGCCCAGAACGGCTACACCTTC. This codes for CASSLAQNGYTF.

A note on this clonotype: With a much larger clone just one base away, this may be a read error. The chain joins TRBV6-1 to TRBJ1-5; possibly TRBD1 for D (5 bases). Germline V CDR1 and CDR2: MNHNS, SASEGT. The CDR3 loop spans 15 amino acids. The DNA of the CDR3 is TGTGACAGCAGTGAATGGGGAGGGGAAGATCAGCCCCAGCATTTT. The encoded protein is CDSSEWGGEDQPQHF.

This clonotype was detected ten times or more. V is TRBV5-1 and J is TRBJ1-1, with 8 nucleotides matching TRBD1. The CDR3 covers 14 residues. J gave up 5 bases and V 3 bases, and 6 bases lay outside the gene matches. The germline V gene has CDR1 SGHRS and CDR2 YFSETQ. CDR3 sequence reads: CASSYGQGLTEAFF. Written as DNA, the CDR3 is TGCGCCAGCAGCTACGGACAGGGTTTGACTGAAGCTTTCTTT.

This clonotype was observed many times. The chain links TRBV5-1 to TRBJ2-3, with D uncertain. Germline V CDR1 and CDR2: SGHRS, YFSETQ. The CDR3 totals 14 residues. Trimming stripped 2 bases from V and 2 bases from J, with 9 bases between. CDR3 sequence (DNA): TGCGCCAGCAGCTTTATCCCCCCCACAGATACGCAGTATTTT. Protein sequence: CASSFIPPTDTQYF.

The table lists this clonotype with many counts. This sequence joins TRBV7-9 and TRBJ2-5; 7 bases are a match to TRBD2. CDR3 length: 15 amino acids. V lost 0 bases to trimming and J lost 5 bases; unmatched junction nucleotides: 6. Germline V gives CDR1 SEHNR, CDR2 FQNEAQ (reference sequence). CDR3 DNA sequence: TGTGCCAGCAGCTTAGCTCTGGGAGGGGCGGAGACCCAGTACTTC. Translation: CASSLALGGAETQYF.

In this sample, this clonotype turned up many times. V is TRBV7-9 and J is TRBJ2-1; TRBD2 is a possible D gene (6 bases). In germline, CDR1 is SEHNR, CDR2 FQNEAQ (reference sequence). Trimming removed 5 bases at V and 9 bases at J, with 17 bases between. The CDR3 is 14 amino acids. Written as DNA, the CDR3 is TGTGCCAGCAGCGAGCCGAGACTAGTATCTGAGCAGTTCTTC. Translation gives CASSEPRLVSEQFF.

At least ten counts were recorded for this clonotype. The chain recombines TRBV28 with TRBJ1-1; 8 nucleotides line up with TRBD1. Trimming removed 7 bases from V and 2 bases from J; junction bases left unmatched: 6. The CDR3 runs 14 residues. From germline, CDR1 is MDHEN and CDR2 SYDVKM. In DNA form, the CDR3 reads TGTGCCAGCAACCCGACAGGGGCCAACACTGAAGCTTTCTTT. Protein: CASNPTGANTEAFF.